What follows describes a single T cell receptor (beta chain). As yet, its antigen is unknown. This sample is drawn from a study of immune evolution from preneoplasia to lung adenocarcinoma. General study findings and limits: Compared with EGFR-mutant or double wild-type lesions, KRAS-mutant nodules were more clonal. Top clone frequencies peaked in normal lung, apparently declining through invasive adenocarcinoma.

CDR1 and CDR2 (germline): LNHDA, SQIVND (reference sequence). V lost 4 bases, J lost 4 bases, and 10 bases lay in between. This CDR3 region has 13 residues. Resections took place in Japan or China from about 2013 to 2017. Each case's diagnosis was confirmed by two pathologists on H&E. Repertoires were generated with immunoSEQ multiplex PCR, while TCRdb's copy carries only in-frame clones and drops some. This table has thousands of clones, 60% to 85% appearing once. This TCR came from a person aged 55-80 years with lung adenocarcinoma. The sequenced sample consisted of FFPE minimally invasive lung adenocarcinoma tissue. The chain combines TRBV19 with TRBJ1-1; D call uncertain. In DNA, the CDR3 is TGTGCCAGTAGTAACCTCGGCGGCACTGAAGCTTTCTTT. This translates into CASSNLGGTEAFF.